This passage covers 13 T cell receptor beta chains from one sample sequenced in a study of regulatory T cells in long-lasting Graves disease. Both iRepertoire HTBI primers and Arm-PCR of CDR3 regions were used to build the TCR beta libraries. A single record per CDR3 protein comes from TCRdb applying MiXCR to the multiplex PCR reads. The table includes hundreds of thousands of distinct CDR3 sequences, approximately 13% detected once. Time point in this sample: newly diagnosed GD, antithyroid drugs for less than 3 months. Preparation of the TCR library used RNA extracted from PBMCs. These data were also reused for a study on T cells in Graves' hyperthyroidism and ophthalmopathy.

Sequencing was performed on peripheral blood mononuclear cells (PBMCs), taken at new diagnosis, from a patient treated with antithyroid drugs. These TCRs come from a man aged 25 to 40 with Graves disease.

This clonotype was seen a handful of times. The CDR3 is CSASRGRAADTQYF. CDR3 nucleotide sequence: TGCAGTGCTAGCCGGGGGAGGGCCGCAGATACGCAGTATTTT. This chain links TRBV20-1 with TRBJ2-3, with TRBD2 matching 7 bases. The CDR3 has 14 amino acids. The V segment lost 3 bases and the J segment 4 bases; nucleotides outside the gene matches: 7. From germline, CDR1 is DFQATT and CDR2 SNEGSKA (reference sequence).

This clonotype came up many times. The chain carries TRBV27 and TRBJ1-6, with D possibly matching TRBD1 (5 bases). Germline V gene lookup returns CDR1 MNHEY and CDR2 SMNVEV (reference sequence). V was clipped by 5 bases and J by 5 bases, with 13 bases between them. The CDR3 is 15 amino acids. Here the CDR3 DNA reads TGTGCCAGCAGTCCCCGGACACCAAATAATTCACCCCTCCACTTT. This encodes CASSPRTPNNSPLHF.

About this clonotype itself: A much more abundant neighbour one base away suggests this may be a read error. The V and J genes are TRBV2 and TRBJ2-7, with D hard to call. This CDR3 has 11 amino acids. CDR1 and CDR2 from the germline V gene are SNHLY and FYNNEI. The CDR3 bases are TGTGCCAGCAGAGAAGGCCCAGGTAGGGACTTC. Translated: CASREGPGRDF.

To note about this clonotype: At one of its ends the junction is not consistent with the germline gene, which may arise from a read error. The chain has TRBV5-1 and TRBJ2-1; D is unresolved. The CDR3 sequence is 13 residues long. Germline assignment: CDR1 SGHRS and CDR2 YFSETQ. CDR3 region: CASGLGGYNEQFF. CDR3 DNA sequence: TGCGCCAGCGGCTTGGGTGGTTACAATGAGCAGTTCTTC.

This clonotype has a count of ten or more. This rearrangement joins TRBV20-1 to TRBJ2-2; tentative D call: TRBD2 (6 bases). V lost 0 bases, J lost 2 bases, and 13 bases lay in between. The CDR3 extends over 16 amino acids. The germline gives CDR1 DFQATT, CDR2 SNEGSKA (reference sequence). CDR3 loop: CSAREGAGLNTGELFF. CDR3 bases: TGCAGTGCTAGAGAGGGTGCGGGGTTAAACACCGGGGAGCTGTTTTTT.

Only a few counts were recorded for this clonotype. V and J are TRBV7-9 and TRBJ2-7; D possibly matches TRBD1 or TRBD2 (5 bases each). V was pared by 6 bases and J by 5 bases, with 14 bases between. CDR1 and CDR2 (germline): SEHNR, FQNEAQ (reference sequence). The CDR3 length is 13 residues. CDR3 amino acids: CASRGVGTHEQYF. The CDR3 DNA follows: TGTGCCAGCAGGGGCGTCGGGACCCACGAGCAGTACTTC.

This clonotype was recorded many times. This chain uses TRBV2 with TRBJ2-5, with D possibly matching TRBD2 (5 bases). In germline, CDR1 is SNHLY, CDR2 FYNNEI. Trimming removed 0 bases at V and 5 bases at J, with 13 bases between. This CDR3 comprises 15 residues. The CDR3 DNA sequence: TGTGCCAGCAGTGAAGCGGGAGCAATGGGGGAGACCCAGTACTTC. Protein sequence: CASSEAGAMGETQYF.

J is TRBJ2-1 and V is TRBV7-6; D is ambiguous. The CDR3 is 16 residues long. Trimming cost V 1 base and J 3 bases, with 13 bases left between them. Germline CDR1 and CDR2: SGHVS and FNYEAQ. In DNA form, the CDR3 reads TGTGCCAGCAGCTTAGGGGCGATGATTAGCTACAATGAGCAGTTCTTC. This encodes CASSLGAMISYNEQFF.

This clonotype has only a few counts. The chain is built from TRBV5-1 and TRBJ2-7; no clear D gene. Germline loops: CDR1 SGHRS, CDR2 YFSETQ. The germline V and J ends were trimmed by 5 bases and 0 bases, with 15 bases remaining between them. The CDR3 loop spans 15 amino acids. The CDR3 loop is CASSPEIGNSYEQYF. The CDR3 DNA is TGCGCCAGCAGTCCCGAGATAGGGAACTCCTACGAGCAGTACTTC.

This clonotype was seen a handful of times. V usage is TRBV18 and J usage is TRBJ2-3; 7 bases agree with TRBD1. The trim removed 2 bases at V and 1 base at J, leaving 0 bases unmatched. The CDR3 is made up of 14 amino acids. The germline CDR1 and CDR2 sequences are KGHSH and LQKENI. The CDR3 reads CASSPGTGTDTQYF. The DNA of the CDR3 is TGTGCCAGCTCACCAGGGACAGGCACAGATACGCAGTATTTT.

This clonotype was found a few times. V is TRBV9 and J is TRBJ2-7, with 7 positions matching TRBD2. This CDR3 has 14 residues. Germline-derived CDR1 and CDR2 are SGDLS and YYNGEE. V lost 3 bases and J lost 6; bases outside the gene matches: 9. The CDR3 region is CASSARDYTFEQYF. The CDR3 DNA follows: TGTGCCAGCAGCGCCCGGGACTACACTTTCGAGCAGTACTTC.

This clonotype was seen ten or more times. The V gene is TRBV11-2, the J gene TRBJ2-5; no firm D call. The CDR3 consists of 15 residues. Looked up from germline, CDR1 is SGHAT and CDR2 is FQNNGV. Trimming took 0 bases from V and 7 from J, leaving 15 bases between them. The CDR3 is CASSLDLGSRGTQYF. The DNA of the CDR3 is TGTGCCAGCAGCTTAGATCTCGGCAGTCGCGGGACCCAGTACTTC. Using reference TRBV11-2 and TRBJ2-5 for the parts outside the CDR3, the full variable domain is EAGVAQSPRYKIIEKRQSVAFWCNPISGHATLYWYQQILGQGPKLLIQFQNNGVVDDSQLPKDRFSAERLKGVDSTLKIQPAKLEDSAVYLCASSLDLGSRGTQYFGPGTRLLVL.

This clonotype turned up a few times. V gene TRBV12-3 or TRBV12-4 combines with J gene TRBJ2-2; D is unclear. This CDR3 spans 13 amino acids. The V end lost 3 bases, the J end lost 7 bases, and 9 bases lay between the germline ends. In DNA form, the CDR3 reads TGTGCCAGCAGTTTCGGTTTTGGCGGGGAGCTGTTTTTT. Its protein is CASSFGFGGELFF.